Shown below are 11 T cell receptor beta chains from a single sample sequenced in a study of graft-versus-host responses after intestinal transplantation. This table comes from immunoSEQ multiplex PCR, and its TCRdb copy is limited to in-frame clones, with some not included. The table shows 90,000 or so clones, with approximately 78% occurring only once. No cognate antigen is known for these TCRs. Here the sequenced sample was unstimulated CD4+ T cells sorted from spleen or lymph node cells, taken before intestinal transplant. Source of these receptors: a human donor who received an intestinal transplant.

The CDR3 region is CASGLAGGHTDTQYF. CDR3 bases: TGTGCTAGTGGATTAGCGGGGGGGCACACAGATACGCAGTATTTT. This chain links TRBV12-5 with TRBJ2-3; 11 nucleotides line up with TRBD2. The germline gives CDR1 LGHNT, CDR2 FRNRAP. V trimming: 6 bases; J trimming: 2 bases; junction bases outside the gene matches: 4. The length of the CDR3 is 15 residues. The entire variable domain, with the rest obtained from reference TRBV12-5 and TRBJ2-3, is as follows: DARVTQTPRHKVTEMGQEVTMRCQPILGHNTVFWYRQTMMQGLELLAYFRNRAPLDDSGMPKDRFSAEMPDATLATLKIQPSEPRDSAVYFCASGLAGGHTDTQYFGPGTRLTVL.

The chain is built from TRBV15 and TRBJ1-5; a weak D match, TRBD1 (6 bases). Germline V gene sequence: CDR1 LNHNV, CDR2 YYDKDF (reference sequence). The CDR3 consists of 15 residues. The V gene lost 2 bases and the J gene lost 6 bases, with 14 bases spanning the gap. The CDR3: CATSRPTGQSQPQHF. CDR3 DNA sequence: TGTGCCACCAGCAGACCAACAGGGCAGAGTCAGCCCCAGCATTTT.

This sequence joins TRBV6-6 and TRBJ1-2, with D possibly being TRBD1 (6 bases). V lost 6 bases, J lost 4 bases, and 12 bases lay in between. Germline CDR1 and CDR2: MNHNY and SVGAGI (reference sequence). The CDR3 consists of 13 residues. CDR3 sequence: CASSLGQRYGYTF. DNA for the CDR3: TGTGCCAGCAGCCTAGGACAGCGCTATGGCTACACCTTC.

The rearrangement links TRBV2 to TRBJ2-3, with 9 bases lining up with TRBD2. CDR3 length equals 16 residues. In germline, CDR1 is SNHLY, CDR2 FYNNEI. With V trimmed by 3 bases and J by 4 bases, 8 bases remained unmatched. The CDR3 spells CASSEGIAGDSDTQYF. The CDR3 DNA follows: TGTGCCAGCAGTGAGGGAATAGCGGGAGACTCAGATACGCAGTATTTT.

The CDR3: CASSISRVIGELFF. CDR3 DNA: TGTGCCAGCAGCATCAGCAGGGTTATCGGGGAGCTGTTTTTT. The chain joins TRBV6-1 to TRBJ2-2, with a tentative D call TRBD1 (5 bases). This CDR3 contains 14 residues. Germline V gene sequence: CDR1 MNHNS, CDR2 SASEGT. Trimming cost V 6 bases and J 7 bases, with 15 bases left between them.

This chain links TRBV6-1 with TRBJ1-1; D ambiguous. The germline V gene encodes CDR1 MNHNS and CDR2 SASEGT. Deletions cut 2 bases from V and 0 bases from J, with 7 bases between. The CDR3 has 14 amino acids. The CDR3 reads CASSEHQMNTEAFF. The CDR3 DNA reads TGTGCCAGCAGTGAACACCAGATGAACACTGAAGCTTTCTTT.

CDR3 residues: CASSQAGSYNEQFF. The CDR3 DNA is TGTGCCAGCAGCCAAGCGGGGTCCTACAATGAGCAGTTCTTC. The chain is built from TRBV9 and TRBJ2-1; TRBD2 aligns across 7 bases. Per the germline V gene, CDR1 is SGDLS and CDR2 is YYNGEE. With 4 bases clipped from V and 1 base from J, the junction kept 2 bases outside the gene matches. CDR3 length equals 14 residues. Supplemented by reference TRBV9 and TRBJ2-1, the full variable domain reads DSGVTQTPKHLITATGQRVTLRCSPRSGDLSVYWYQQSLDQGLQFLIQYYNGEERAKGNILERFSAQQFPDLHSELNLSSLELGDSALYFCASSQAGSYNEQFFGPGTRLTVL.

The sample holds one count of this clone. V usage is TRBV2 and J usage is TRBJ2-5, with 7 nucleotides matching TRBD1. Germline V gene sequence: CDR1 SNHLY, CDR2 FYNNEI. After removal of 6 bases from V and 5 bases from J, the junction contained 12 bases not matched to a gene. This CDR3 has 15 residues. CDR3 bases: TGTGCCAGCAGCCCCGGGACAGCAATGGGGGAGACCCAGTACTTC. Protein: CASSPGTAMGETQYF.

The gene calls are TRBV5-1 and TRBJ1-1; D is unclear. Trimming removed 0 bases at V and 0 bases at J, with 9 bases between. Per germline, CDR1 SGHRS and CDR2 YFSETQ. The CDR3 runs to 15 residues. Here the CDR3 DNA reads TGCGCCAGCAGCTTGGATGGGAGAGTGAACACTGAAGCTTTCTTT. This translates into CASSLDGRVNTEAFF.

This chain joins TRBV6-6 and TRBJ2-1; 12 bases are shared with TRBD2. CDR3 length: 15 amino acids. With 4 bases clipped from V and 6 bases from J, the junction kept 4 bases outside the gene matches. From germline, CDR1 is MNHNY and CDR2 SVGAGI (reference sequence). The CDR3 protein is CASSSPTSGSNEQFF. CDR3 in DNA: TGTGCCAGCAGTTCCCCGACTAGCGGGAGCAATGAGCAGTTCTTC.

The chain joins TRBV10-3 to TRBJ2-7; 13 nucleotides align to TRBD2. Germline loops: CDR1 ENHRY, CDR2 SYGVKD. After removal of 5 bases from V and 5 bases from J, the junction contained 6 bases not matched to a gene. The CDR3 runs 15 residues. This chain's CDR3 is CAISTGTSGTDEQYF. The DNA of the CDR3 is TGTGCCATCAGTACCGGGACTAGCGGGACTGACGAGCAGTACTTC.